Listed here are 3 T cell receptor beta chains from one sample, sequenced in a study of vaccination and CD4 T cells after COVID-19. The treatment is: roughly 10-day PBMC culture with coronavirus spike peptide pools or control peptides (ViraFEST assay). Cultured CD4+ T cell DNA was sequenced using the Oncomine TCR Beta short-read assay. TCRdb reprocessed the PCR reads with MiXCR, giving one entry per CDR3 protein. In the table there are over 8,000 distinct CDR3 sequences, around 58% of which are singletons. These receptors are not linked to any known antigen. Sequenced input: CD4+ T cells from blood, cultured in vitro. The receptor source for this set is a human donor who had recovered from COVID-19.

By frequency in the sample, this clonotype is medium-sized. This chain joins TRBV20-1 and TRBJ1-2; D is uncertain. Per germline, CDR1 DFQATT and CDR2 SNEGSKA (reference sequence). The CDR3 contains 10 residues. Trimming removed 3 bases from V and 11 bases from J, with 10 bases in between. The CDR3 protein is CSASSGRYTF. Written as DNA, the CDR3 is TGCAGTGCTAGCTCTGGGAGGTACACCTTC.

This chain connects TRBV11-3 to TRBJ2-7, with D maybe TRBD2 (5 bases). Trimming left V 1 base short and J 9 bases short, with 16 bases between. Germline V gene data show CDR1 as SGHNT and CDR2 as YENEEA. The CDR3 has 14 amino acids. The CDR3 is CASSLVSGNVWQYF. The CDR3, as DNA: TGTGCCAGCAGCTTAGTATCGGGGAATGTATGGCAGTACTTC.

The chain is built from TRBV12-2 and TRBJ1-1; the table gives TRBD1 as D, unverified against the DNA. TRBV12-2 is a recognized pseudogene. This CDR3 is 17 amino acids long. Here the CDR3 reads CASRLIIGQGVHTEAFF. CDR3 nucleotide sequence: TGTGCAAGTCGCCTTATTATTGGACAGGGAGTGCACACTGAAGCTTTCTTT.